This TCR beta chain was recorded in a study of vaccination effects on CD4 cells after COVID-19. Turning to the study itself: Relative to the second dose, post-vaccine samples were obtained a median of 72 days later.

V was pared by 3 bases and J by 0 bases, with 15 bases between. The length of the CDR3 is 17 residues. CDR1 is MGHRA and CDR2 is YSYEKL in the germline V gene. After expansion with viral peptide pools in the ViraFEST assay, antigen-specific CD4+ T cells were sequenced. Following culture for under 12 days, CD4+ T cells were isolated. Either the mRNA-1273 or the BNT162b2 vaccine was given to participants as two doses. Vaccine recipients had no previous SARS-CoV-2 infection; their nucleocapsid antibodies were negative. Half the medium was replaced with IL-2 medium on days 3 and 7. Worth noting for this clone: What it binds is unknown.

Clones were read by immunoSEQ multiplex PCR, and TCRdb kept only the in-frame ones, dropping some. Of about 72,000 clones in the sample, about 80% were seen once. The specimen was CD4+ T cells from PBMCs cultured with HCoV-229E spike peptides, collected after COVID-19 vaccination. The V call is TRBV4-1, the J call TRBJ1-3; D gene unclear. This clonotype was sampled from a human donor who received a COVID-19 vaccine. CDR3 DNA: TGCGCCAGCAGCCAGCCATTTGCAGTAGACTCTGGAAACACCATATATTTT. Its translation: CASSQPFAVDSGNTIYF.